There are many counts of the clone carrying this TCR beta chain. It was with a sample-barcoded 5' primer and a J-beta primer mix that a second PCR of roughly 6 to 12 cycles was run. Via MiXCR, TCRdb re-called the 5' RACE reads, giving one row per CDR3 protein. The sample has 980,000 or so distinct CDR3 sequences, around 49% seen once. This entry belongs to a study of blood T cells in healthy people across ages. Trimming removed 0 bases from V and 3 bases from J, with 13 bases in between. Germline lookup yields CDR1 SGDLS and CDR2 YYNGEE. This CDR3 region has 16 residues. The gene calls are TRBV9 and TRBJ2-1; TRBD2 might be the D (6 bases). The sample was blood. The origin of this receptor is a man aged 25 to 40 in good health. Here the CDR3 DNA reads TGTGCCAGCAGCGTAGGTCGGACTACTAGCTACAATGAGCAGTTCTTC. Translated, it gives CASSVGRTTSYNEQFF.